These 29 T cell receptor beta chains originate from one sample sequenced in a study of regulatory T cells in long-lasting Graves disease. The time point denotes: persistent/refractory GD, antithyroid drugs over 5 years with positive TRAb. RNA from PBMCs was the source of the TCR library. Assembly of TCR beta libraries relied on iRepertoire HTBI primers together with Arm-PCR of CDR3 regions. TCRdb independently ran MiXCR on the multiplex PCR reads; one entry per CDR3 protein. The table lists around 400,000 distinct CDR3 sequences, 23% of them singletons. This specimen was peripheral blood mononuclear cells (PBMCs), taken when the disease was refractory, from a patient treated with antithyroid drugs. Source of these receptors: a female donor with Graves disease.

The V and J genes are TRBV7-9 and TRBJ2-1, with a tentative D call TRBD2 (5 bases). Looked up from germline, CDR1 is SEHNR and CDR2 is FQNEAQ (reference sequence). The V gene lost 0 bases and the J gene lost 4 bases, with 10 bases spanning the gap. This CDR3 spans 15 amino acids. CDR3 protein: CASSLASSRYNEQFF. CDR3 in DNA: TGTGCCAGCAGCTTAGCGTCTAGCAGGTACAATGAGCAGTTCTTC.

This clonotype was counted only a few times. This chain links TRBV6-5 with TRBJ2-6; D is tentatively TRBD1 or TRBD2 (5 bases each). V shed 2 bases and J shed 3 bases, with 11 bases lying between them. The CDR3 sequence is 16 residues long. Germline V gene lookup returns CDR1 MNHEY and CDR2 SVGAGI. CDR3 DNA: TGTGCCAGCAGTTACGGGGGAACTTATGGGGCCAACGTCCTGACTTTC. Its protein is CASSYGGTYGANVLTF.

The genes are TRBV5-1 and TRBJ1-4; D gene uncertain. The germline V and J ends were trimmed by 6 bases and 0 bases, with 9 bases remaining between them. The CDR3 is made up of 14 amino acids. Germline loops: CDR1 SGHRS, CDR2 YFSETQ. The CDR3 sequence is CASKTGATNEKLFF. DNA of the CDR3: TGCGCCAGCAAGACTGGCGCAACTAATGAAAAACTGTTTTTT.

This clonotype was seen more than once but under ten times. The chain carries TRBV20-1 and TRBJ2-7, with 8 bases lining up with TRBD2. The V segment lost 0 bases and the J segment 2 bases; nucleotides outside the gene matches: 3. The CDR3 sequence is 14 residues long. The V gene's germline CDR1 is DFQATT and CDR2 SNEGSKA (reference sequence). CDR3 region: CSAREGSGAYEQYF. The CDR3, as DNA: TGCAGTGCTAGAGAGGGTAGCGGGGCCTACGAGCAGTACTTC.

This clonotype was counted a few times. V usage is TRBV19 and J usage is TRBJ1-5, with TRBD1 matching over 7 bases. V gave up 8 bases and J gave up 6 bases; unmatched junction bases: 13. The CDR3 runs to 15 residues. Germline V lookup: CDR1 LNHDA, CDR2 SQIVND (reference sequence). CDR3 bases: TGTGCCAGTCGGACAGGCACCCCCTGGGGTCAGCCCCAGCATTTT. It yields the protein CASRTGTPWGQPQHF.

V usage is TRBV30 and J usage is TRBJ1-3; D is possibly TRBD1 (5 bases). The germline V gene encodes CDR1 GTSNPN and CDR2 SVGIG (reference sequence). CDR3 length: 17 amino acids. Trimming left V 1 base short and J 0 bases short, with 16 bases between. The CDR3 DNA follows: TGTGCCTGGAGTGATGCCGGGACGGCTTTCTCTGGAAACACCATATATTTT. This encodes CAWSDAGTAFSGNTIYF.

As for this clonotype: Compared with germline, one end of the junction differs, possibly owing to a read error. The CDR3 DNA reads TGTGTCAGCAGTGGGACAGTCTCAAGGACCCAGTACTTC. Translation gives CVSSGTVSRTQYF. This rearrangement joins TRBV12-3 or TRBV12-4 to TRBJ2-5, with 7 positions matching TRBD1. The CDR3 is 13 residues long.

The chain recombines TRBV9 with TRBJ2-7; TRBD2 is a possible D gene (6 bases). The CDR3 sequence is 16 residues long. V was trimmed by 0 bases and J by 2 bases, leaving 15 bases between them. Germline lookup yields CDR1 SGDLS and CDR2 YYNGEE. The CDR3 DNA reads TGTGCCAGCAGCGTAGGGGACCTTACTAGCCCCTACGAGCAGTACTTC. Translated, it gives CASSVGDLTSPYEQYF.

This clonotype was detected many times. The J gene is TRBJ1-5, the V gene TRBV28, with D tentatively TRBD1 (6 bases). Trimming stripped 6 bases from V and 2 bases from J, with 14 bases between. There are 15 residues in the CDR3. Germline V gene lookup returns CDR1 MDHEN and CDR2 SYDVKM. The CDR3 reads CASRGGTTRNQPQHF. The CDR3 DNA reads as TGTGCCAGCAGGGGGGGGACAACGCGCAATCAGCCCCAGCATTTT.

This clonotype was picked up many times. This sequence joins TRBV25-1 and TRBJ1-1; possible D gene TRBD1, 5 bases. This CDR3 contains 18 residues. In germline, CDR1 is MGHDK, CDR2 SYGVNS. Trimming shortened V by 5 bases and J by 0 bases, and 22 bases separated the two germline ends. CDR3 nucleotide sequence: TGTGCCAGCAGTCCCTTGGGACTGACGAAGTTTATGAACACTGAAGCTTTCTTT. Its protein is CASSPLGLTKFMNTEAFF.

This clonotype has a count of ten or more. V is TRBV11-1 and J is TRBJ1-1; D may be TRBD1 (5 bases). There are 13 residues in the CDR3. The V gene lost 5 bases and the J gene lost 8 bases, with 15 bases spanning the gap. The germline gives CDR1 SGHAT, CDR2 FQDESV (reference sequence). CDR3 sequence (DNA): TGTGCCAGCAGCCCAGTGGGGACCGAAGAAGCTTTCTTT. This gives the protein CASSPVGTEEAFF. The variable domain in full, with the rest retrieved from reference TRBV11-1 and TRBJ1-1, is EAEVAQSPRYKITEKSQAVAFWCDPISGHATLYWYRQILGQGPELLVQFQDESVVDDSQLPKDRFSAERLKGVDSTLKIQPAELGDSAMYLCASSPVGTEEAFFGQGTRLTVV.

The J gene is TRBJ1-1, the V gene TRBV4-1; D possibly corresponds to TRBD1 (5 bases). Germline loops: CDR1 MGHRA, CDR2 YSYEKL. This CDR3 has 15 residues. V was cut by 4 bases and J by 5 bases, with 17 bases left in between. CDR3: CASSPIQGSGTEAFF. CDR3 DNA sequence: TGCGCCAGCAGCCCGATCCAGGGAAGTGGGACTGAAGCTTTCTTT.

The V and J genes are TRBV7-2 and TRBJ2-1; 10 nucleotides align to TRBD2. The CDR3 runs 15 residues. CDR1 and CDR2 from the germline V gene are SGHTA and FQGNSA. Trimming took 5 bases from V and 7 from J; bases not matched to a gene: 8. The CDR3 spells CASSPPAGGANEQFF. As DNA, the CDR3 is TGTGCCAGCAGCCCTCCAGCGGGAGGGGCAAATGAGCAGTTCTTC. The complete variable domain, with remaining parts taken from reference TRBV7-2 and TRBJ2-1, reads GAGVSQSPSNKVTEKGKDVELRCDPISGHTALYWYRQSLGQGLEFLIYFQGNSAPDKSGLPSDRFSAERTGGSVSTLTIQRTQQEDSAVYLCASSPPAGGANEQFFGPGTRLTVL.

With respect to this clonotype: A clone one base away is much larger, so this may be a read error. This rearrangement joins TRBV24-1 to TRBJ2-5; D uncertain. Trimming stripped 6 bases from V and 1 base from J, with 2 bases between. In germline, CDR1 is KGHDR, CDR2 SFDVKD. The CDR3 contains 11 residues. The CDR3 DNA reads as TGTGCCACCAGTTTCCAAGAGACCCAGTACTTC. It codes for CATSFQETQYF.

The chain links TRBV20-1 to TRBJ1-1; 7 bases agree with TRBD1. With V trimmed by 5 bases and J by 5 bases, 8 bases remained unmatched. Germline values: CDR1 DFQATT, CDR2 SNEGSKA (reference sequence). This CDR3 has 13 amino acids. CDR3 bases: TGCAGTGCTTCACAGGGGTGGGGTACTGAAGCTTTCTTT. Translated: CSASQGWGTEAFF.

The rearrangement links TRBV30 to TRBJ2-2; D remains unclear. The germline CDR1 and CDR2 sequences are GTSNPN and SVGIG (reference sequence). The CDR3 is made up of 16 amino acids. Trimming left V 1 base short and J 4 bases short, with 16 bases between. DNA for the CDR3: TGTGCCTGGAGTGACGAAACTGCGTTCGGCACCGGGGAGCTGTTTTTT. It is translated as CAWSDETAFGTGELFF.

This clonotype has just one count. V is TRBV15 and J is TRBJ2-7; possible D gene TRBD1, 6 bases. Per germline, CDR1 LNHNV and CDR2 YYDKDF (reference sequence). This CDR3 spans 13 amino acids. The V and J ends lost 3 bases and 3 bases respectively, with 9 bases between them. The CDR3 protein is CATSSGQFYEQYF. The CDR3 DNA sequence: TGTGCCACCAGCAGCGGACAGTTCTACGAGCAGTACTTC. The entire variable domain, with the rest obtained from reference TRBV15 and TRBJ2-7, is as follows: DAMVIQNPRYQVTQFGKPVTLSCSQTLNHNVMYWYQQKSSQAPKLLFHYYDKDFNNEADTPDNFQSRRPNTSFCFLDIRSPGLGDTAMYLCATSSGQFYEQYFGPGTRLTVT.

This clonotype appeared many times. The V gene is TRBV5-1, the J gene TRBJ1-1; weak D call: TRBD1 (5 bases). V lost 4 bases, J lost 3 bases, and 10 bases lay in between. The CDR3 sequence is 13 residues long. The V gene's germline CDR1 is SGHRS and CDR2 YFSETQ. The CDR3 coding sequence is TGCGCCAGCAGCCCCATGGGGGACACTGAAGCTTTCTTT. Translating it yields CASSPMGDTEAFF.

This clonotype was seen a handful of times. The genes are TRBV6-1 and TRBJ2-2; TRBD1 is a possible D gene (6 bases). CDR3 length: 14 residues. Looked up from germline, CDR1 is MNHNS and CDR2 is SASEGT. The V end was cut by 2 bases, the J end by 6 bases, with 10 bases between. The CDR3 spells CASSELQGSGELFF. CDR3 nucleotide sequence: TGTGCCAGCAGTGAACTCCAGGGGTCCGGGGAGCTGTTTTTT.

This clonotype came up once. The chain has TRBV12-3 or TRBV12-4 and TRBJ2-2; possibly TRBD2 for D (5 bases). Trimming removed 4 bases from V and 5 bases from J, with 11 bases in between. This CDR3 is built from 14 residues. CDR3 residues: CASSWRPGTGELFF. The CDR3, as DNA: TGTGCCAGCAGTTGGAGACCGGGGACCGGGGAGCTGTTTTTT.

This clonotype was picked up many times. The chain carries TRBV7-2 and TRBJ2-5; D unresolved. Looked up from germline, CDR1 is SGHTA and CDR2 is FQGNSA. The V and J ends lost 4 bases and 4 bases respectively, with 13 bases between them. The CDR3 spans 14 residues. CDR3 sequence reads: CASSSHLRGETQYF. In DNA form, the CDR3 reads TGTGCCAGCAGCTCGCACTTAAGAGGAGAGACCCAGTACTTC.

This clonotype was seen ten or more times. The chain carries TRBV24-1 and TRBJ1-2, with TRBD1 as a possible D gene (5 bases). CDR3 length: 18 residues. V lost 5 bases and J lost 4, with 25 bases in between. CDR1 and CDR2 from the germline V gene are KGHDR and SFDVKD. The CDR3: CATSAELLPQAPGYGYTF. Here the CDR3 DNA reads TGTGCCACCAGTGCCGAATTGCTTCCACAGGCCCCAGGCTATGGCTACACCTTC.

The rearrangement uses TRBV6-2 or TRBV6-3 and TRBJ2-7; possibly TRBD1 for D (6 bases). The CDR3 runs 14 residues. Deletions cut 2 bases from V and 4 bases from J, with 12 bases between. Looked up from germline, CDR1 is MNHEY and CDR2 is SVGEGT. Here the CDR3 DNA reads TGTGCCAGCAGTTACACAACGGACAGTTACGAGCAGTACTTC. Protein: CASSYTTDSYEQYF.

With respect to this clonotype: One end of the junction fails to match germline, which may point to a read error. The J gene is TRBJ1-4, the V gene TRBV7-9; D ambiguous. The CDR3 is made up of 16 amino acids. CDR1 and CDR2 (germline): SEHNR, FQNEAQ (reference sequence). In DNA form, the CDR3 reads TGTGCCAGCAGCTTCCCTACAGACGAACTTAATGAAAAACTGTCTTTT. Protein: CASSFPTDELNEKLSF.

This chain connects TRBV28 to TRBJ1-2; D is unresolved. This CDR3 region has 13 residues. V was cut by 5 bases and J by 6 bases, with 13 bases left in between. The germline V gene has CDR1 MDHEN and CDR2 SYDVKM. CDR3 nucleotides: TGTGCCAGCAGTATAATCTACGGTCATGGCTACACCTTC. The encoded protein is CASSIIYGHGYTF.

Concerning this clonotype itself: A much more abundant neighbour one base away suggests this may be a read error. Because it lacks the conserved phenylalanine or tryptophan at the end, this CDR3 is likely a read error. This chain joins TRBV2 and TRBJ1-1; TRBD1 matches 8 bases. V was clipped by 6 bases and J by 5 bases; unmatched bases: 5. Germline CDR1 reads SNHLY; CDR2 reads FYNNEI. CDR3 length: 13 amino acids. The CDR3 sequence is CASRSTGVTEAFL. The CDR3 region has the DNA TGTGCCAGCAGATCGACAGGGGTAACTGAAGCTTTCCTT.

The chain combines TRBV30 with TRBJ2-7; D may match TRBD1 or TRBD2 (5 bases each). Germline V gene lookup returns CDR1 GTSNPN and CDR2 SVGIG (reference sequence). Deletions cut 3 bases from V and 4 bases from J, with 19 bases between. This CDR3 region has 15 residues. The CDR3 DNA reads as TGTGCCTGGAGGACCGGGACGAGCGGAGTTTACGAGCAGTACTTC. This encodes CAWRTGTSGVYEQYF.

The chain is built from TRBV12-3 or TRBV12-4 and TRBJ2-7, with D hard to call. This CDR3 spans 13 amino acids. V gave up 6 bases and J gave up 6 bases, with 15 bases separating them. DNA of the CDR3: TGTGCCAGCAGGCCCGTGGCAGGCCTCGAGCAGTACTTC. Encoded protein: CASRPVAGLEQYF.

In this sample, this clonotype turned up a few times. V gene TRBV5-1 combines with J gene TRBJ1-1; D is possibly TRBD1 (6 bases). The CDR3 spans 15 residues. Trimming cost V 0 bases and J 4 bases, with 13 bases left between them. CDR1 and CDR2 (germline): SGHRS, YFSETQ. The CDR3 loop is CASSLEVGGVTEAFF. CDR3 nucleotides: TGCGCCAGCAGCTTGGAAGTAGGGGGGGTCACTGAAGCTTTCTTT.